A selection of T cell receptor beta chains follows, all from one sample in a study of CD8 T cells in ankylosing spondylitis. Via MiXCR, TCRdb re-called the 5' RACE reads, giving one row per CDR3 protein. Of under 250,000 distinct CDR3 sequences in the sample, about 11% were seen once. The material sequenced was blood, either unsorted or a sorted T cell fraction (not recorded which). These receptors originate from a male donor with ankylosing spondylitis or in good health (not recorded which). Each CDR3 is given with its conserved first and last residue. A D gene is named only where the DNA matches it firmly. Part of the rows lack a size; the others show once, few, many or a class for expanded clones.

d_gene	v_gene	abundance	j_gene	CDR3nt	CDR3aa
.	TRBV5-1	many	TRBJ2-7	TGCGCCAGCAGCTTGACGGGGTCCTACGAGCAGTACTTC	CASSLTGSYEQYF
.	TRBV14	many	TRBJ2-1	TGTGCCAGCAGCCAAGCCCCCTGGGAGCAGTTCTTC	CASSQAPWEQFF
.	TRBV4-1	many	TRBJ1-1	TGCGCCAGCAGCCAAGATCGGAACACTGAAGCTTTCTTT	CASSQDRNTEAFF
.	TRBV12-3/TRBV12-4	many	TRBJ1-1	TGTGCCAGCAGTTTATTCACGGGGAGTGAAGCTTTCTTT	CASSLFTGSEAFF
.	TRBV7-9	few	TRBJ1-1	TGTGCCAGCAGCTTAGCGTCTCTCCTTCGGGACACTGAAGCTTTCTTT	CASSLASLLRDTEAFF
TRBD1	TRBV29-1	many	TRBJ2-6	TGCAGCGTTGTGGGACAGGGGTTCTCTGGGGCCAACGTCCTGACTTTC	CSVVGQGFSGANVLTF
.	TRBV20-1	many	TRBJ1-1	TGCAGTGCTAGGAGGGGGACGGGCACTGAAGCTTTCTTT	CSARRGTGTEAFF
.	TRBV6-5	many	TRBJ1-5	TGTGCCAGCAGTTACCCCGGGGGGGCAGGTCAGCCCCAGCATTTT	CASSYPGGAGQPQHF
.	TRBV21-1	many	TRBJ2-5	TGTGCCAGCAGCAAGCGGGCGGAGGAGGAGACCCAGTACTTC	CASSKRAEEETQYF
TRBD1	TRBV15	many	TRBJ1-1	TGTGCCACCAGCAGAGGTAGGACAGGGACCACTGAAGCTTTCTTT	CATSRGRTGTTEAFF
TRBD1	TRBV30	many	TRBJ2-3	TGTGCCTGGAGTCCGACAGGGGGCCGCACAGATACGCAGTATTTT	CAWSPTGGRTDTQYF
.	TRBV4-1	many	TRBJ2-1	TGCGCCAGCAGCCAGCACCTATGGGACACGCCATTGTGGAATGAGCAGTTCTTC	CASSQHLWDTPLWNEQFF
.	TRBV20-1	many	TRBJ1-2	TGCAGTGCTAGTGCTCTGAGAAACTATGGCTACACCTTC	CSASALRNYGYTF
.	TRBV5-5	few	TRBJ1-6	TGTGCCAGCAGCTCGGGACAATCACCCCTCCACTTT	CASSSGQSPLHF
.	TRBV6-6	few	TRBJ1-1	TGTGCCAGCACGGTCCTGGGGGGTACTGAAGCTTTCTTT	CASTVLGGTEAFF
TRBD2	TRBV12-3/TRBV12-4	.	TRBJ2-4	TGTGCCAGCAGTTCCCTAGCGGGAGCGAAAAACATTCAGTACTTC	CASSSLAGAKNIQYF
.	TRBV5-1	many	TRBJ2-4	TGCGCCAGCAGCTTGGATCCGGGATTTGGCAAAAACATTCAGTACTTC	CASSLDPGFGKNIQYF
.	TRBV7-9	many	TRBJ2-1	TGTGCCAGCAGCTTGGCAGTCTATGAGCAGTTCTTC	CASSLAVYEQFF
TRBD1	TRBV20-1	many	TRBJ2-4	TGCAGTGCGCTGGGACAGGGGCAAAACATTCAGTACTTC	CSALGQGQNIQYF
.	TRBV20-1	many	TRBJ1-4	TGCAGTGCTATGGAGGGGGCTAATGAAAAACTGTTTTTT	CSAMEGANEKLFF
.	TRBV12-3/TRBV12-4	many	TRBJ1-2	TGTGCCAGCCGACCGGGCTATGAGGATGGCTACACCTTC	CASRPGYEDGYTF
.	TRBV4-1	many	TRBJ1-1	TGCGCCAGCAGACAAGAAGAAGCAAGGGTGAACACTGAAGCTTTCTTT	CASRQEEARVNTEAFF
.	TRBV20-1	many	TRBJ2-5	TGCAGTGTTCGGGGGGCAGGTCGTGAGACCCAGTACTTC	CSVRGAGRETQYF
.	TRBV10-3	many	TRBJ2-3	TGTGCCATCAGGATCGGCGGGGCCGGCACAGATACGCAGTATTTT	CAIRIGGAGTDTQYF
.	TRBV7-6	few	TRBJ2-3	TGTGCCAGCAGCTTCGGGGGCGGGCACACAGATACGCAGTATTTT	CASSFGGGHTDTQYF
.	TRBV4-2	many	TRBJ2-2	TGTGCCAGCAGCACAAGCGGTAGGAACACCGGGGAGCTGTTTTTT	CASSTSGRNTGELFF
.	TRBV21-1	many	TRBJ1-3	TGTGCCAGCAGCGCCCTTACAGGGCCAGGAAACACCATATATTTT	CASSALTGPGNTIYF
TRBD1	TRBV7-2	many	TRBJ2-5	TGTGCCAGCAGCCCGGACAGGGGGCGGGAGACCCAGTACTTC	CASSPDRGRETQYF
.	TRBV10-3	many	TRBJ2-1	TGTGCCATCAGTAGGTGGGCCGAGCCCCCCTACAATGAGCAGTTCTTC	CAISRWAEPPYNEQFF
.	TRBV13	few	TRBJ2-7	TGTGCCAGCAGCTTACGCCCGGGCGAGCAGTACTTC	CASSLRPGEQYF
TRBD2	TRBV27	many	TRBJ2-7	TGTGCCAGCAGTTCCCCATTGAGCGGGAGCCGCTACGAGCAGTACTTC	CASSSPLSGSRYEQYF